These 20 T cell receptor beta chains came from one sample sequenced in a study of T cell repertoires in cytomegalovirus infection. TCRdb fed the reads into MiXCR, producing one record per CDR3 protein. The sample has some 150,000 distinct CDR3 sequences, roughly 6.5% seen once; the top ten hold approximately 19%. Sequencing was carried out using PBMCs. The receptors derive from a human donor in good health (CMV status not recorded). Some clones in this sample may be carry-over from other donors' samples.

Remarks on this clonotype: One end of the junction does not line up with germline, which may come from a read error. The rearrangement links TRBV20-1 to TRBJ1-2; D not resolved. CDR3 length equals 13 residues. CDR1 is DFQATT, CDR2 SNEGSKA, per germline (reference sequence). The DNA for the CDR3 is TGCGGAACCATACCCTCGGCTAGGCGTGGCTGCACCTTC. It codes for CGTIPSARRGCTF.

In regard to this clonotype: A clone one base away is much larger, so this may be a read error. The chain uses TRBV4-1 and TRBJ2-4, with D perhaps matching TRBD1 or TRBD2 (5 bases each). V lost 3 bases, J lost 3 bases, and 9 bases lay in between. CDR1 MGHRA and CDR2 YSYEKL come from the germline V gene. There are 14 residues in the CDR3. CDR3 region: CASSQGPDKNIQYF. CDR3 nucleotides: TGCGCCAGCAGCCAGGGACCGGACAAAAACATTCAGTACTTC.

This clonotype has just a few counts. The chain joins TRBV5-1 to TRBJ2-6; D is perhaps TRBD2 (5 bases). The CDR3 has 15 residues. Germline assignment: CDR1 SGHRS and CDR2 YFSETQ. Trimming took off 5 bases at V and 4 bases at J, with 13 bases between the two ends. The DNA for the CDR3 is TGCGCCAGCAGTCTTACGGGGTTAGGGGCCAACGTCCTGACTTTC. Amino acids: CASSLTGLGANVLTF.

This clonotype came up many times. The gene calls are TRBV12-3 or TRBV12-4 and TRBJ1-1; no definite D call. The V and J ends lost 3 bases and 10 bases respectively, with 15 bases between them. This CDR3 is 13 amino acids long. CDR3 nucleotide sequence: TGTGCCAGCAGTTTCCCACAGCCCCCCCGAGCTTTCTTT. Its protein is CASSFPQPPRAFF.

This clonotype was seen at least ten times. The V call is TRBV7-9, the J call TRBJ2-1, with no clear D. V dropped 1 base and J dropped 3 bases, with 10 bases sitting between them. This CDR3 spans 15 amino acids. Germline assignment: CDR1 SEHNR and CDR2 FQNEAQ (reference sequence). The CDR3 reads CASSLGRRLYNEQFF. DNA of the CDR3: TGTGCCAGCAGCTTAGGTCGACGGCTCTACAATGAGCAGTTCTTC.

This clonotype was picked up many times. The V gene is TRBV7-2, the J gene TRBJ1-1; tentative D call: TRBD1 (5 bases). CDR1 and CDR2 (germline): SGHTA, FQGNSA. This CDR3 is 18 amino acids long. V dropped 6 bases and J dropped 1 base, with 24 bases sitting between them. This CDR3 reads CASSLDRPYTGQNTEAFF. CDR3 nucleotides: TGTGCCAGCAGTCTTGATAGACCGTACACAGGCCAGAACACTGAAGCTTTCTTT.

The table lists this clonotype with a few counts. V usage is TRBV7-2 and J usage is TRBJ2-5; 9 bases align to TRBD2. The V segment lost 1 base and the J segment 4 bases; nucleotides outside the gene matches: 10. This CDR3 comprises 17 residues. Germline lookup yields CDR1 SGHTA and CDR2 FQGNSA. CDR3 in amino acids: CASSLVGGGGALETQYF. Here the CDR3 DNA reads TGTGCCAGCAGCTTAGTCGGCGGGGGGGGGGCGTTAGAGACCCAGTACTTC.

V gene TRBV29-1 combines with J gene TRBJ2-3; D is possibly TRBD2 (6 bases). The ends were cut back, 4 bases at V and 0 bases at J, with 14 bases in the middle. The CDR3 is made up of 15 amino acids. Germline CDR1 reads SQVTM; CDR2 reads ANQGSEA. The CDR3 sequence: CSVGGTDTSTDTQYF. The CDR3 coding sequence is TGCAGCGTTGGCGGGACGGATACTAGCACAGATACGCAGTATTTT.

This clonotype was recorded many times. Here the CDR3 DNA reads TGTGCCAGCTCCCCCAGGGGAAGGGATCAGCCCCAGCATTTT. Its protein product is CASSPRGRDQPQHF. This chain joins TRBV18 and TRBJ1-5; possible D gene TRBD1, 6 bases. The length of the CDR3 is 14 residues. The V gene's germline CDR1 is KGHSH and CDR2 LQKENI. With 6 bases removed from V and 5 bases from J, the gap between germline ends came to 14 bases.

The CDR3 DNA reads TGTGCCAGCAGCGGGGACAGGCTCTCCTACGAGCAGTACTTC. Its protein product is CASSGDRLSYEQYF. The gene calls are TRBV2 and TRBJ2-7; 8 bases match TRBD1. Trimming removed 6 bases from V and 0 bases from J; junction bases left unmatched: 4. Germline V lookup: CDR1 SNHLY, CDR2 FYNNEI. The CDR3 is 14 amino acids. The full variable domain, in which reference TRBV2 and TRBJ2-7 provide the parts outside the CDR3, is EPEVTQTPSHQVTQMGQEVILRCVPISNHLYFYWYRQILGQKVEFLVSFYNNEISEKSEIFDDQFSVERPDGSNFTLKIRSTKLEDSAMYFCASSGDRLSYEQYFGPGTRLTVT.

In the case of this clonotype: A much larger clone lies a single base off, so this may be a read error. This chain uses TRBV25-1 with TRBJ1-2; D is uncertain. Germline loops: CDR1 MGHDK, CDR2 SYGVNS. The CDR3 spans 12 residues. The CDR3 reads CASRTDAYDYTF. Written as DNA, the CDR3 is TGTGCCAGCAGGACGGATGCCTATGACTACACCTTC.

Many counts were recorded for this clonotype. The chain joins TRBV6-2 or TRBV6-3 to TRBJ1-6; maybe TRBD1 (5 bases). CDR3 size: 14 residues. Per the germline V gene, CDR1 is MNHEY and CDR2 is SVGEGT. V was pared by 5 bases and J by 4 bases, with 9 bases between. The CDR3 bases are TGTGCCAGCAGTCAACAGGCATATAATTCACCCCTCCACTTT. Translated: CASSQQAYNSPLHF.

V and J are TRBV20-1 and TRBJ2-7; D could derive from TRBD1 or TRBD2 (6 bases each). In germline, CDR1 is DFQATT, CDR2 SNEGSKA (reference sequence). The germline V and J ends were trimmed by 5 bases and 1 base, with 18 bases remaining between them. This CDR3 region has 15 residues. CDR3 loop: CSAARFGGLSYEQYF. The DNA of the CDR3 is TGCAGTGCTGCCCGGTTCGGGGGCTTATCCTACGAGCAGTACTTC.

This clonotype turned up a few times. The chain joins TRBV6-6 to TRBJ2-7; TRBD1 might be the D (6 bases). Trimming removed 4 bases from V and 1 base from J, with 14 bases in between. The CDR3 runs to 15 residues. The germline V gene encodes CDR1 MNHNY and CDR2 SVGAGI (reference sequence). CDR3 sequence: CASSFLRGQSYEQYF. As DNA, the CDR3 is TGTGCCAGCAGTTTCCTTCGAGGACAGTCCTACGAGCAGTACTTC.

This clonotype was counted many times. CDR3 sequence (DNA): TGTGCCAGCAGCGTGGGTCAGCCCCAGCATTTT. This codes for CASSVGQPQHF. The V and J genes are TRBV28 and TRBJ1-5; D gene ambiguous. The germline CDR1 and CDR2 sequences are MDHEN and SYDVKM. Trimming removed 6 bases from V and 6 bases from J, with 6 bases in between. The CDR3 totals 11 residues.

This clonotype was detected many times. J is TRBJ2-2 and V is TRBV5-1; D ambiguous. The germline V gene has CDR1 SGHRS and CDR2 YFSETQ. The CDR3 runs 16 residues. The V end lost 4 bases, the J end lost 0 bases, and 13 bases lay between the germline ends. The CDR3 protein is CASSGRSGPNTGELFF. CDR3 nucleotides: TGCGCCAGCAGCGGCCGATCGGGCCCGAACACCGGGGAGCTGTTTTTT.

This clonotype was counted at least ten times. J is TRBJ2-1 and V is TRBV7-2, with 9 bases lining up with TRBD2. CDR1 SGHTA and CDR2 FQGNSA come from the germline V gene. CDR3 length equals 14 residues. V dropped 5 bases and J dropped 7; count of bases not matched to a gene: 6. CDR3 loop: CASSAGLANNEQFF. The CDR3 region has the DNA TGTGCCAGCAGCGCCGGACTAGCGAATAATGAGCAGTTCTTC.

This clonotype has at least ten counts. The CDR3 nucleotides are TGTGCCAGCAGCCGCCAGGGGCGGGGGGCCACCTACAATGAGCAGTTCTTC. As protein: CASSRQGRGATYNEQFF. This rearrangement joins TRBV7-2 to TRBJ2-1; 8 bases fit TRBD2. The CDR3 covers 17 residues. The ends lost 5 bases at V and 2 bases at J; junction bases unmatched: 11. Looked up from germline, CDR1 is SGHTA and CDR2 is FQGNSA. Using reference TRBV7-2 and TRBJ2-1 for the parts outside the CDR3, the full variable domain is GAGVSQSPSNKVTEKGKDVELRCDPISGHTALYWYRQSLGQGLEFLIYFQGNSAPDKSGLPSDRFSAERTGGSVSTLTIQRTQQEDSAVYLCASSRQGRGATYNEQFFGPGTRLTVL.

The rearrangement joins TRBV10-3 to TRBJ1-1; D call uncertain. Germline CDR1 ENHRY, CDR2 SYGVKD. The germline V and J ends were trimmed by 4 bases and 2 bases, with 11 bases remaining between them. This CDR3 spans 14 amino acids. The CDR3 loop is CAISASVGNTEAFF. In DNA form, the CDR3 reads TGTGCCATCAGTGCCTCGGTGGGAAACACTGAAGCTTTCTTT.

The V call is TRBV7-9, the J call TRBJ1-1; the D is unclear. The CDR3 is 12 amino acids. Germline V gives CDR1 SEHNR, CDR2 FQNEAQ (reference sequence). V lost 3 bases and J lost 8, with 10 bases in between. CDR3 loop: CASSFLQNEAFF. CDR3 coding DNA: TGTGCCAGCAGCTTTTTACAGAACGAAGCTTTCTTT.